This paragraph reports one TCR beta chain. The data were obtained in a study of cytomegalovirus exposure and HLA in healthy donors. With 60 Vbeta and 13 Jbeta primers, the PCR was carried out. Libraries were prepared by immunoSEQ multiplex PCR; TCRdb keeps only in-frame clonotypes and omits some of them. The repertoire has fewer than 150,000 clones, around 69% of them found once; the top ten carry approximately 16%. This CDR3 is 16 amino acids long. Trimming at V came to 1 base and at J to 9 bases, leaving 11 bases not matched to a gene. Looked up from germline, CDR1 is MDHEN and CDR2 is SYDVKM. Source material: PBMCs. The genes are TRBV28 and TRBJ2-2; 7 bases fit TRBD2. The clonotype comes from a man aged 50 to 59 in good health and CMV-seropositive. DNA for the CDR3: TGTGCCAGCAGTTTATCCTTGACTAGCCCCTTGAGGGAGCTGTTTTTT. This codes for CASSLSLTSPLRELFF. Full variable domain (missing parts from reference TRBV28 and TRBJ2-2): DVKVTQSSRYLVKRTGEKVFLECVQDMDHENMFWYRQDPGLGLRLIYFSYDVKMKEKGDIPEGYSVSREKKERFSLILESASTNQTSMYLCASSLSLTSPLRELFFGEGSRLTVL.